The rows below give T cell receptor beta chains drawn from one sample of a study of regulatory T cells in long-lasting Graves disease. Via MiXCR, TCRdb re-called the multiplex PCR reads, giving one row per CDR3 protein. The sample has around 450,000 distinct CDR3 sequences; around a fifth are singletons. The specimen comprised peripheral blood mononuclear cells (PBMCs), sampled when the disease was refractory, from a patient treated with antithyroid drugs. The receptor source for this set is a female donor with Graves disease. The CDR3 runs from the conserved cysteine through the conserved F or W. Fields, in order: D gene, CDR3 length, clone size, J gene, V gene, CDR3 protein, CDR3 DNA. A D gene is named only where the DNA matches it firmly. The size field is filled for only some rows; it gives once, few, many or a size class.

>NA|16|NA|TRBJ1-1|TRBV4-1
CASSQPTRGRNTEAFF
TGCGCCAGCAGCCAACCCACCAGGGGACGGAACACTGAAGCTTTCTTT
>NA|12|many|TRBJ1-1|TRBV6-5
CASSYPGTRAFF
TGTGCCAGCAGTTACCCCGGGACCCGGGCTTTCTTT
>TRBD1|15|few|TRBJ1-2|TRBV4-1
CASSPPRDRVSGYTF
TGCGCCAGCAGCCCACCGAGGGACAGGGTCTCCGGCTACACCTTC
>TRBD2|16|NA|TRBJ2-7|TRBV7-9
CASSGGLSGALRGQYF
TGTGCCAGCAGCGGGGGACTCAGCGGGGCCTTACGGGGGCAGTACTTC
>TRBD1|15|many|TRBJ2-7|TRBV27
CASRGRGTGGYEQYF
TGTGCCAGCAGGGGAAGGGGGACAGGGGGCTACGAGCAGTACTTC
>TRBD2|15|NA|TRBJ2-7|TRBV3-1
CASSQEASGDYEQYF
TGTGCCAGCAGCCAAGAGGCTAGCGGGGACTACGAGCAGTACTTC
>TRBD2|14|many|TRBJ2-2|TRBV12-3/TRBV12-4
CASVGLANTGELFF
TGTGCCAGTGTCGGACTAGCGAACACCGGGGAGCTGTTTTTT
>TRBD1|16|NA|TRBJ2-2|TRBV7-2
CASSSRDRGPPGELFF
TGTGCCAGCAGTAGTAGGGACAGGGGCCCTCCCGGGGAGCTGTTTTTT
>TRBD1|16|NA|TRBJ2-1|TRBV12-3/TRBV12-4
CAGSTTTGSSYNEQFF
TGTGCCGGCAGCACTACGACAGGGAGCTCCTACAATGAGCAGTTCTTC
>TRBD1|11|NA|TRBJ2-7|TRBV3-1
CASSDRGEQYF
TGTGCCAGCAGCGACAGGGGAGAGCAGTACTTC
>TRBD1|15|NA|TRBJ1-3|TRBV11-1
CASSGTGSSGNTIYF
TGTGCCAGCAGCGGGACAGGATCCTCTGGAAACACCATATATTTT
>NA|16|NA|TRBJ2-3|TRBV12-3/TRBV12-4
CASSSLPGGSTDTQYF
TGTGCCAGCAGTTCCTTGCCTGGGGGTAGCACAGATACGCAGTATTTT
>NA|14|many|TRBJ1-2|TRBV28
CASIGQGTNYGYTF
TGTGCCAGCATTGGGCAGGGAACTAACTATGGCTACACCTTC
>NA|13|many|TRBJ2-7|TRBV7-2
CASSLGRGSEQYF
TGTGCCAGCAGCTTAGGGAGGGGGTCGGAGCAGTACTTC
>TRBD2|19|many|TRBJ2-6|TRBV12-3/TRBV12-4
CASSPRGGVLISGANVLTF
TGTGCCAGCAGCCCTCGGGGAGGGGTCCTTATCTCTGGGGCCAACGTCCTGACTTTC
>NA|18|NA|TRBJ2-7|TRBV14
CASSQGLSATGPGDEQYF
TGTGCCAGCAGCCAAGGGCTCTCAGCGACAGGACCTGGGGACGAGCAGTACTTC
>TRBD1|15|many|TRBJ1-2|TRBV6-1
CASSENLDRDYGYTF
TGTGCCAGCAGTGAAAACTTAGACAGGGACTATGGCTACACCTTC
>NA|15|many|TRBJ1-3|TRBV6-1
CASYSGPSEGNTIYF
TGTGCCAGCTACTCCGGGCCCTCCGAGGGCAACACCATATATTTT
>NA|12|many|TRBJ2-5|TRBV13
CASSYMRETQYF
TGTGCCAGCAGTTATATGAGGGAGACCCAGTACTTC
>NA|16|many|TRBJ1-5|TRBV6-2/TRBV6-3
CASSYSTGPGWFPQHF
TGTGCCAGCAGTTACTCGACGGGACCGGGCTGGTTCCCCCAGCATTTT
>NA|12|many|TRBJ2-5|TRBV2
CASSEVEETQYF
TGTGCCAGCAGTGAGGTGGAGGAGACCCAGTACTTC
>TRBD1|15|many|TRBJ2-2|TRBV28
CASSSQGAYTGELFF
TGTGCCAGCAGTTCCCAGGGGGCATACACCGGGGAGCTGTTTTTT
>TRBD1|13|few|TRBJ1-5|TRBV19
CAIADRTDQPQHF
TGTGCCATCGCGGACAGGACCGATCAGCCCCAGCATTTT
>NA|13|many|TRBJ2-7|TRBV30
CAWNWSPGYEQYF
TGTGCCTGGAATTGGTCCCCCGGCTACGAGCAGTACTTC
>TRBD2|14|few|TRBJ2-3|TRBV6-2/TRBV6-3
CASSALAGVDTQYF
TGTGCCAGCAGTGCACTAGCGGGAGTAGATACGCAGTATTTT
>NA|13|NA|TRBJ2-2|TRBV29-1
CSALPANTGELFF
TGCAGCGCCCTCCCCGCGAACACCGGGGAGCTGTTTTTT
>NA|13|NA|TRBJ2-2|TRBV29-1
CSVYGGTTGELFF
TGCAGCGTTTATGGGGGGACCACCGGGGAGCTGTTTTTT
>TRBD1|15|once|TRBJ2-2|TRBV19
CASGGQGANRGELFF
TGTGCCAGTGGCGGACAGGGGGCGAACCGCGGGGAGCTGTTTTTT
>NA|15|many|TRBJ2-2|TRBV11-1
CASSSTRARTGELFF
TGTGCCAGCAGCTCCACCCGTGCGAGGACCGGGGAGCTGTTTTTT
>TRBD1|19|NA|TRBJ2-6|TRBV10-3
CAISVSGTGAYSGANVLTF
TGTGCCATCAGTGTTTCGGGGACAGGGGCGTACTCTGGGGCCAACGTCCTGACTTTC
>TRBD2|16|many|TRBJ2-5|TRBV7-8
CASSLAVPGGSETQYF
TGTGCCAGCAGCTTAGCGGTCCCGGGAGGGTCGGAGACCCAGTACTTC
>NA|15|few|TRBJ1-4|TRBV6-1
CASSPDGTTNEKLFF
TGTGCCAGTTCCCCAGACGGTACGACTAATGAAAAACTGTTTTTT
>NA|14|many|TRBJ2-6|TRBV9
CASSGSAGANVLTF
TGTGCCAGCAGCGGATCTGCTGGGGCCAACGTCCTGACTTTC
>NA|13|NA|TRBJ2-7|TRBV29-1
CSVTRGDGYEQYF
TGCAGCGTTACACGGGGCGACGGGTACGAGCAGTACTTC
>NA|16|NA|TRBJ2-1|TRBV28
CASSFIRGRSYNEQFF
TGTGCCAGCAGTTTCATCCGGGGAAGATCCTACAATGAGCAGTTCTTC
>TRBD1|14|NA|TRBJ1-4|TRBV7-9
CASKRQGISEKLFF
TGTGCCAGCAAAAGACAGGGGATAAGTGAAAAACTGTTTTTT
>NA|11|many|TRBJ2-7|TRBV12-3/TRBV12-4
CASRDRGEQYF
TGTGCCAGCAGGGACCGCGGCGAGCAGTACTTC
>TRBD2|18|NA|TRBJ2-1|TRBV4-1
CASSPRTESGGTNNEQFF
TGCGCCAGCAGCCCGCGGACCGAAAGCGGGGGGACCAACAATGAGCAGTTCTTC
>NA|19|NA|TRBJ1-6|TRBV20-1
CSASRASTGPSAYNSPLHF
TGCAGTGCTTCGCGAGCAAGTACAGGGCCGAGCGCCTATAATTCACCCCTCCACTTT
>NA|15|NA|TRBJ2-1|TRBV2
CASRRGGLPLNEQFF
TGTGCCAGCAGACGAGGGGGACTGCCCCTCAATGAGCAGTTCTTC
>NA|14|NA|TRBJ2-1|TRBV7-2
CASSLDGSYNKQFF
TGTGCCAGCAGCTTGGACGGTTCCTACAATAAGCAGTTCTTC
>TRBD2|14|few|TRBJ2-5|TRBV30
CAWSRGGGVETQYF
TGTGCCTGGAGTCGCGGGGGGGGGGTAGAGACCCAGTACTTC
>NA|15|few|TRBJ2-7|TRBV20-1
CSARGRMTSSYEQYF
TGCAGTGCTAGGGGACGGATGACCTCCTCCTACGAGCAGTACTTC
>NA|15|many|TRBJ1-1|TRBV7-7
CASSPDDRSGTEAFF
TGTGCTAGCAGCCCTGACGACCGGAGCGGCACTGAAGCTTTCTTT
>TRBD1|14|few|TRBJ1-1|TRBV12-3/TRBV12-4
CASSPYRGHTEAFF
TGTGCCAGCAGTCCCTACAGGGGCCACACTGAAGCTTTCTTT
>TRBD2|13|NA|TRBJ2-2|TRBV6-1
CATTSENTGELFF
TGTGCCACGACTAGCGAGAACACCGGGGAGCTGTTTTTT
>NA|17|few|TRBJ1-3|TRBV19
CASSIGPAAYSGNTIYF
TGTGCCAGTAGTATAGGACCCGCAGCTTACTCTGGAAACACCATATATTTT
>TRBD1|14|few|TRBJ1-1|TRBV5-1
CASGGDRANTEAFF
TGCGCCAGCGGGGGGGACAGGGCGAACACTGAAGCTTTCTTT
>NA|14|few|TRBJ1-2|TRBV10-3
CAISESYDNYGYTF
TGTGCCATCAGTGAGTCCTATGACAATTATGGCTACACCTTC
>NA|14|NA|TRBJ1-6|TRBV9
CASSGGTDNSPLHF
TGTGCCAGCAGCGGTGGGACGGACAATTCACCCCTCCACTTT
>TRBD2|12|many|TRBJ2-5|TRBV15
CATSATSGTQYF
TGTGCCACCAGCGCTACTAGCGGTACCCAGTACTTC
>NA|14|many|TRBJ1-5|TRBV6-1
CASSPAGSNQPQHF
TGTGCCAGCAGTCCAGCGGGTAGCAATCAGCCCCAGCATTTT
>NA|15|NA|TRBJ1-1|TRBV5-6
CASSPTLFSDTEAFF
TGTGCCAGCAGCCCAACGTTATTCTCGGACACTGAAGCTTTCTTT